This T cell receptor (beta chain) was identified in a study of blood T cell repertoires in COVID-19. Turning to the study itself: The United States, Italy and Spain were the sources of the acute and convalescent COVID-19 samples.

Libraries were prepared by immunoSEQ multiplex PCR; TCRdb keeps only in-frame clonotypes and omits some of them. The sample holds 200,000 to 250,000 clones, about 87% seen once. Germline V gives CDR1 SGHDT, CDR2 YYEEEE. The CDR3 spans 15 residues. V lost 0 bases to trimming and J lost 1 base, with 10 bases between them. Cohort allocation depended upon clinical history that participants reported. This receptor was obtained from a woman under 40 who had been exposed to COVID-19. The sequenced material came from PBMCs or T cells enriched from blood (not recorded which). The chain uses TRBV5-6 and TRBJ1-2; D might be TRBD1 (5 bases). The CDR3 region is CASSLVYGGNYGYTF. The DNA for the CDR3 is TGTGCCAGCAGCTTGGTCTACGGGGGTAACTATGGCTACACCTTC.